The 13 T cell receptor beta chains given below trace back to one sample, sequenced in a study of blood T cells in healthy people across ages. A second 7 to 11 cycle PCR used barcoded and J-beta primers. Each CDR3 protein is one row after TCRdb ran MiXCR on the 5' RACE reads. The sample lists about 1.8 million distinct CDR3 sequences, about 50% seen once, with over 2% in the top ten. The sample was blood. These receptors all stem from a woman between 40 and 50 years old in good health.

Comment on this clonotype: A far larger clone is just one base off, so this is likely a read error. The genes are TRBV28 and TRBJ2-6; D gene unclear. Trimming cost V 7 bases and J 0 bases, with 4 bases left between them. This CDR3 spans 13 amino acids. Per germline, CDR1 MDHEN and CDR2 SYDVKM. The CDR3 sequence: CASNLSGANVLTF. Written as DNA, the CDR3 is TGTGCCAGCAACCTCTCTGGGGCCAACGTCCTGACTTTC.

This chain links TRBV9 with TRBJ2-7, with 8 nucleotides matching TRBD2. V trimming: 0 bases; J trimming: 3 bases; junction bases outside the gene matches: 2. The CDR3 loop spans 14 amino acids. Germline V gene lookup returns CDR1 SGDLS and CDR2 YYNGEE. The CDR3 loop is CASSVGAGDYEQYF. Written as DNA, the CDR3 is TGTGCCAGCAGCGTAGGAGCGGGGGACTACGAGCAGTACTTC. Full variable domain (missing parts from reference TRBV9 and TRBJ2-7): DSGVTQTPKHLITATGQRVTLRCSPRSGDLSVYWYQQSLDQGLQFLIQYYNGEERAKGNILERFSAQQFPDLHSELNLSSLELGDSALYFCASSVGAGDYEQYFGPGTRLTVT.

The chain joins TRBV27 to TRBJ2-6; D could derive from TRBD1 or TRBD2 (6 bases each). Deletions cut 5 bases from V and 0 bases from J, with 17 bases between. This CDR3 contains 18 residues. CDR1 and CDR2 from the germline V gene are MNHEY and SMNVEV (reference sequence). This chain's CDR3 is CASSGRDARGSGANVLTF. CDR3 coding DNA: TGTGCCAGCAGTGGGCGGGACGCCAGGGGCTCTGGGGCCAACGTCCTGACTTTC.

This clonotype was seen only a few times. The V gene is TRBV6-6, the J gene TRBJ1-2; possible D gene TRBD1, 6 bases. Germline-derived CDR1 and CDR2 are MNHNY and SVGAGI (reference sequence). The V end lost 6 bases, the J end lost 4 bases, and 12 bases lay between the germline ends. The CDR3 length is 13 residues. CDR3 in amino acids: CASRSDSPYGYTF. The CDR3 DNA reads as TGTGCCAGCAGGTCGGACAGTCCCTATGGCTACACCTTC.

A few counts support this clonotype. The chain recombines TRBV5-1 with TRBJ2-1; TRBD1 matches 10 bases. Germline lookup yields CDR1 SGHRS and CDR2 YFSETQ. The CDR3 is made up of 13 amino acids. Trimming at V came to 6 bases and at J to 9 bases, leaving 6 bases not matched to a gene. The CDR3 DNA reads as TGCGCCAGCATTCTGACAGGGGGCGGTGAGCAGTTCTTC. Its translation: CASILTGGGEQFF.

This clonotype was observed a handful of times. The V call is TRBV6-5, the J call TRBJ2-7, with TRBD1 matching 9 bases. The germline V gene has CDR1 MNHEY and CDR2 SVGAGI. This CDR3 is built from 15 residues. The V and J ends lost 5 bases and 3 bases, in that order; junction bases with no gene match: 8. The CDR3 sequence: CASSPGGTGNYEQYF. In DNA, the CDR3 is TGTGCCAGCAGTCCCGGTGGGACAGGGAACTACGAGCAGTACTTC.

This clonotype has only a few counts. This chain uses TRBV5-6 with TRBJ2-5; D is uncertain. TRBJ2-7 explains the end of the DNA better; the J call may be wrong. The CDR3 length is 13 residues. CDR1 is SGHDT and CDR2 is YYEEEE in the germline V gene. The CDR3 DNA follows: TGTGCCAGCAGCTTGAACATATACTACGAGCAGTACTTC. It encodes CASSLNIYYEQYF.

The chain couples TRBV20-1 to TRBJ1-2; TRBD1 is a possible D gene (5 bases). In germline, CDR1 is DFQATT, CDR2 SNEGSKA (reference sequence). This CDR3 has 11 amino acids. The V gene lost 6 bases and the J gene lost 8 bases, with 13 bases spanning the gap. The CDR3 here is CSAVGGKGYTF. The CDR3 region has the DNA TGCAGTGCGGTCGGGGGGAAGGGCTACACCTTC.

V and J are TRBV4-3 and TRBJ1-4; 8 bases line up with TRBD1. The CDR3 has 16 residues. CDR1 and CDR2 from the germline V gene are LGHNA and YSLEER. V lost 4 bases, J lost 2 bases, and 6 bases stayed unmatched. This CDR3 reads CASSRVQGATNEKLFF. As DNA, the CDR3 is TGCGCCAGCAGCCGAGTCCAGGGGGCGACTAATGAAAAACTGTTTTTT.

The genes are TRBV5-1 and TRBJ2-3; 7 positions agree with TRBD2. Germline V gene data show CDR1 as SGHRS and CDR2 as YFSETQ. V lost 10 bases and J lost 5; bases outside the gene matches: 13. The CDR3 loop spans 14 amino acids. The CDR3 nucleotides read TGCGCCTGCCGGACCCAGCCGGGGGGAGATACGCAGTATTTT. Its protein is CACRTQPGGDTQYF.

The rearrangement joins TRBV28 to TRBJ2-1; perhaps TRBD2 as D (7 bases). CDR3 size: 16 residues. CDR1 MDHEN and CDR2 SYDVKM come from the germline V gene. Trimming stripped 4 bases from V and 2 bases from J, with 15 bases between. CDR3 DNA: TGTGCCAGCAGTTCTCCTAGGGGGGGGACCTACAATGAGCAGTTCTTC. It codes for CASSSPRGGTYNEQFF.

CDR3 loop: CASSQEFGGRSNQPQHF. As DNA, the CDR3 is TGTGCCAGCAGCCAAGAGTTTGGGGGGAGAAGCAATCAGCCCCAGCATTTT. J is TRBJ1-5 and V is TRBV4-2, with D possibly TRBD1 on 5 matching bases. The V and J ends lost 0 bases and 1 base respectively, with 13 bases between them. This CDR3 is built from 17 residues. In germline, CDR1 is LGHNA, CDR2 YNFKEQ.

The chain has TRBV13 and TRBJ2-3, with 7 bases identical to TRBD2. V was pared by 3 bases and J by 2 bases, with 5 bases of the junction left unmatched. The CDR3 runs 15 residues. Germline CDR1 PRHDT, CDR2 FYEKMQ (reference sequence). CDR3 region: CASSFGLVDTDTQYF. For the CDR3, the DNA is TGTGCCAGCAGCTTCGGACTAGTTGACACAGATACGCAGTATTTT.